This T cell receptor (beta chain) was documented in a study of neurological immune-mediated disorders. General study findings and limits: None of the features examined (clinical or MRI) was associated with the multiple sclerosis repertoire cluster.

Synthesis of cDNA was carried out by template-switch 5'RACE. The reaction used 10-nucleotide random UMIs. Each CDR3 protein gets one entry after TCRdb re-called the 5' RACE reads with MiXCR. The data contain 27,000 or so distinct CDR3 sequences, over 3% of them singletons. Details on this clonotype: What it binds is unknown. A much bigger clone sits one base away, suggesting this may be a read error.

The germline V gene has CDR1 SGHRS and CDR2 YFSETQ. The V and J ends lost 4 bases and 5 bases, in that order; junction bases with no gene match: 8. The length of the CDR3 is 15 residues. The rearrangement joins TRBV5-1 to TRBJ2-2; 7 bases align to TRBD1. This clonotype originated in a woman in her 30s with multiple sclerosis. Sequencing used PBMCs. CDR3 bases: TGCGCCAGCAGCCCCACGGGACAGACTACCGGGGAGCTGTTTTTT. Translation: CASSPTGQTTGELFF.